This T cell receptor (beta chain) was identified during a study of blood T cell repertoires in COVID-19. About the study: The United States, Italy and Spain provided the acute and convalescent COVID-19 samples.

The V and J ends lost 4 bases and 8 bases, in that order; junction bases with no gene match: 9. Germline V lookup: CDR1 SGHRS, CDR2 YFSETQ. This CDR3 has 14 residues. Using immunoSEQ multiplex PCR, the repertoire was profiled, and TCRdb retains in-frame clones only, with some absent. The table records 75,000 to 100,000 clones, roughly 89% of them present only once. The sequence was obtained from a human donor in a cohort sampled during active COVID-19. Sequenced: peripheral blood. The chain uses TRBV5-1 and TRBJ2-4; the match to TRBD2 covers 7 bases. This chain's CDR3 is CASSTGTTGDIQYF. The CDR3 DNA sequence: TGCGCCAGCAGCACCGGGACTACCGGGGACATTCAGTACTTC.